What follows are 21 T cell receptor beta chains derived from one specimen sequenced in a study of cytomegalovirus exposure and HLA in healthy donors. 60 Vbeta and 13 Jbeta primers were used in PCR. The assay was immunoSEQ multiplex PCR, and TCRdb's table has in-frame clones only and misses some. The sample carries about 220,000 clones, over 80% recorded once. The sequencing input was PBMCs. These receptors all stem from a woman between 40 and 50 years old in good health and CMV-seropositive.

The rearrangement links TRBV4-2 to TRBJ2-3, with TRBD2 matching over 8 bases. Per germline, CDR1 LGHNA and CDR2 YNFKEQ. Losses at the gene ends were 1 base for V and 2 bases for J; bases not matched to a gene: 2. CDR3 length: 15 residues. This chain's CDR3 is CASSQGGGNTDTQYF. The DNA of the CDR3 is TGTGCCAGCAGCCAAGGCGGGGGGAACACAGATACGCAGTATTTT.

The V call is TRBV4-2, the J call TRBJ1-1; TRBD1 is a possible D gene (6 bases). Trimming shortened V by 1 base and J by 5 bases, and 14 bases separated the two germline ends. This CDR3 comprises 15 residues. The germline V gene has CDR1 LGHNA and CDR2 YNFKEQ. As DNA, the CDR3 is TGTGCCAGCAGCCAAGGGAGAGGGGGGGTGACTGAAGCTTTCTTT. Its protein is CASSQGRGGVTEAFF.

This clone appeared once. The chain has TRBV4-1 and TRBJ1-5, with 8 bases aligning to TRBD1. The CDR3 contains 17 residues. V dropped 0 bases and J dropped 7; count of bases not matched to a gene: 11. Germline-derived CDR1 and CDR2 are MGHRA and YSYEKL. Here the CDR3 DNA reads TGCGCCAGCAGCCAAGATGCGGGACAGGCTTTCGGCCAGCCCCAGCATTTT. It yields the protein CASSQDAGQAFGQPQHF.

In its sample, this clone was seen a few times. The CDR3 reads CASSFHRGGEGRDEQFF. The CDR3 region has the DNA TGTGCCAGCAGCTTTCACAGGGGGGGGGAGGGCCGAGATGAGCAGTTCTTC. V and J are TRBV7-2 and TRBJ2-1; tentative D call: TRBD1 (8 bases). The ends were cut back, 3 bases at V and 8 bases at J, with 23 bases in the middle. Germline V gene data show CDR1 as SGHTA and CDR2 as FQGNSA. The CDR3 extends over 17 amino acids. Filled out from reference TRBV7-2 and TRBJ2-1, the complete variable domain reads GAGVSQSPSNKVTEKGKDVELRCDPISGHTALYWYRQSLGQGLEFLIYFQGNSAPDKSGLPSDRFSAERTGGSVSTLTIQRTQQEDSAVYLCASSFHRGGEGRDEQFFGPGTRLTVL.

The chain recombines TRBV19 with TRBJ1-1, with 9 bases matching TRBD1. This CDR3 region has 18 residues. The germline V gene encodes CDR1 LNHDA and CDR2 SQIVND (reference sequence). V was clipped by 8 bases and J by 4 bases; unmatched bases: 20. CDR3 nucleotides: TGTGCCAGTTGCCCGGACAGGGGAGGCCGTCTAATAAGCACTGAAGCTTTCTTT. As protein: CASCPDRGGRLISTEAFF.

The chain carries TRBV4-3 and TRBJ2-3, with unresolved D. Trimming cost V 3 bases and J 9 bases, with 13 bases left between them. Per germline, CDR1 LGHNA and CDR2 YSLEER. CDR3 size: 13 residues. This CDR3 reads CASSQGSPGTQYF. As DNA, the CDR3 is TGCGCCAGCAGCCAGGGCTCCCCTGGGACGCAGTATTTT.

The rearrangement links TRBV11-2 to TRBJ1-4; D is possibly TRBD1 (6 bases). V was trimmed by 2 bases and J by 5 bases, leaving 12 bases between them. The CDR3 spans 15 residues. CDR1 is SGHAT and CDR2 is FQNNGV in the germline V gene. CDR3 DNA sequence: TGTGCCAGCAGCTTATTAGGGGGGGTCAATGAAAAACTGTTTTTT. It translates to CASSLLGGVNEKLFF.

Remarks on this clone: A junction boundary mismatches the germline segment, possibly from a read error. The chain employs TRBV7-9 and TRBJ2-3; maybe TRBD2 (6 bases). There are 11 residues in the CDR3. CDR1 is SEHNR, CDR2 FQNEAQ, per germline (reference sequence). The CDR3 DNA follows: TGTTCCAGCACCCTTTCGGGGGCGCAGTATTTT. Translated, it gives CSSTLSGAQYF. Complete variable domain (other parts from reference TRBV7-9 and TRBJ2-3): DTGVSQNPRHKITKRGQNVTFRCDPISEHNRLYWYRQTLGQGPEFLTYFQNEAQLEKSRLLSDRFSAERPKGSFSTLEIQRTEQGDSAMYLCSSTLSGAQYFGPGTRLTVL.

As for this clone: The junction departs from the called germline gene at one end, perhaps through a read error. The genes are TRBV4-3 and TRBJ2-1; TRBD2 is a possible D gene (6 bases). Germline CDR1 is LGHNA and CDR2 is YSLEER. The CDR3 has 15 residues. CDR3 residues: CASRPQLASDNEQFF. The CDR3 DNA sequence: TGCGCCAGCAGACCACAACTAGCCTCCGACAATGAGCAGTTCTTC.

V usage is TRBV9 and J usage is TRBJ2-2; 9 positions agree with TRBD2. Unmatched junction bases numbered 7, after V lost 7 bases and J lost 6 bases. Germline CDR1 and CDR2: SGDLS and YYNGEE. The CDR3 runs 14 residues. DNA of the CDR3: TGTGCCAGCGTCGCGGGGGGGCCATCCGGGGAGCTGTTTTTT. Residues: CASVAGGPSGELFF.

Of note for this clone: The junction departs from the called germline gene at one end, perhaps through a read error. The chain recombines TRBV7-9 with TRBJ2-1, with 10 positions matching TRBD2. The CDR3 length is 15 residues. The V gene's germline CDR1 is SEHNR and CDR2 FQNEAQ (reference sequence). CDR3 amino acids: CSSSPTSGAYNEQFF. DNA of the CDR3: TGTTCCAGCAGCCCCACTAGCGGGGCCTACAATGAGCAGTTCTTC.

The V and J genes are TRBV5-4 and TRBJ2-3; D is possibly TRBD2 (6 bases). Germline values: CDR1 SGHNT, CDR2 YYREEE (reference sequence). The CDR3 totals 14 residues. V shed 4 bases and J shed 0 bases, with 9 bases lying between them. CDR3 region: CASSLGLSTDTQYF. The CDR3 nucleotides read TGTGCCAGCAGCCTGGGACTGAGCACAGATACGCAGTATTTT.

The V call is TRBV25-1, the J call TRBJ1-2, with D perhaps TRBD1 (6 bases). CDR3 length: 13 amino acids. The germline V and J ends were trimmed by 5 bases and 2 bases, with 9 bases remaining between them. Germline V gene sequence: CDR1 MGHDK, CDR2 SYGVNS. DNA of the CDR3: TGTGCCAGCAGTCGGGACATCAACTATGGCTACACCTTC. As protein: CASSRDINYGYTF.

This clone was counted between two and nine times. The chain couples TRBV4-3 to TRBJ1-1; 8 positions agree with TRBD1. Losses at the gene ends were 0 bases for V and 4 bases for J; bases not matched to a gene: 7. Germline values: CDR1 LGHNA, CDR2 YSLEER. The CDR3 sequence is 16 residues long. The CDR3 spells CASSQETGVLRTEAFF. CDR3 DNA: TGCGCCAGCAGCCAAGAGACAGGGGTACTTCGCACTGAAGCTTTCTTT.

The J gene is TRBJ1-2, the V gene TRBV27; TRBD1 agrees at 7 bases. Germline-derived CDR1 and CDR2 are MNHEY and SMNVEV (reference sequence). With 5 bases clipped from V and 4 bases from J, the junction kept 10 bases outside the gene matches. The CDR3 runs 15 residues. CDR3 DNA sequence: TGTGCCAGCAGTAAAAACAGGGGTACGGGCTATGGCTACACCTTC. It is translated as CASSKNRGTGYGYTF.

The rearrangement joins TRBV5-4 to TRBJ1-2; TRBD1 aligns across 11 bases. V lost 4 bases, J lost 7 bases, and 9 bases stayed unmatched. The CDR3 loop spans 15 amino acids. Germline CDR1 SGHNT, CDR2 YYREEE (reference sequence). The CDR3 protein is CASSLRTGGASGYTF. In nucleotides, the CDR3 is TGTGCCAGCAGCCTCCGGACAGGGGGCGCCTCTGGCTACACCTTC.

The chain links TRBV2 to TRBJ2-5, with D perhaps matching TRBD2 (5 bases). V was pared by 7 bases and J by 5 bases, with 17 bases between. CDR3 length: 14 residues. CDR1 and CDR2 from the germline V gene are SNHLY and FYNNEI. CDR3 in amino acids: CASILQPSSETQYF. The CDR3 region has the DNA TGTGCCAGCATTCTTCAGCCTAGCTCTGAGACCCAGTACTTC.

The chain recombines TRBV10-3 with TRBJ2-1; TRBD2 matches 7 bases. J lost 5 bases, V lost 4 bases, and 2 bases had no gene match. CDR3 length: 13 amino acids. Germline V gene sequence: CDR1 ENHRY, CDR2 SYGVKD. CDR3 residues: CAISVAGNNEQFF. The CDR3 coding sequence is TGTGCCATCAGTGTAGCGGGTAACAATGAGCAGTTCTTC.

V is TRBV28 and J is TRBJ2-1; 7 nucleotides line up with TRBD1. Germline loops: CDR1 MDHEN, CDR2 SYDVKM. The CDR3 loop spans 15 amino acids. V gave up 8 bases and J gave up 0 bases; unmatched junction bases: 7. The CDR3 DNA reads TGTGCCAGCCGTAACAGGGGAAGCTCCTACAATGAGCAGTTCTTC. Amino acid sequence: CASRNRGSSYNEQFF.

V usage is TRBV6-4 and J usage is TRBJ2-7; TRBD1 matches 9 bases. V lost 5 bases and J lost 2; bases outside the gene matches: 16. Germline lookup yields CDR1 MRHNA and CDR2 SNTAGT. The CDR3 sequence is 18 residues long. The CDR3 DNA follows: TGTGCCAGCAGTCCTGATTACAGGGGGCGCGAAAGCACCTACGAGCAGTACTTC. As protein: CASSPDYRGRESTYEQYF.

The chain employs TRBV18 and TRBJ1-4; possibly TRBD1 for D (5 bases). This CDR3 region has 14 residues. Germline lookup yields CDR1 KGHSH and CDR2 LQKENI. V gave up 1 base and J gave up 3 bases, with 6 bases separating them. CDR3 nucleotide sequence: TGTGCCAGCTCACCACTACAGGCTAATGAAAAACTGTTTTTT. Encoded protein: CASSPLQANEKLFF.